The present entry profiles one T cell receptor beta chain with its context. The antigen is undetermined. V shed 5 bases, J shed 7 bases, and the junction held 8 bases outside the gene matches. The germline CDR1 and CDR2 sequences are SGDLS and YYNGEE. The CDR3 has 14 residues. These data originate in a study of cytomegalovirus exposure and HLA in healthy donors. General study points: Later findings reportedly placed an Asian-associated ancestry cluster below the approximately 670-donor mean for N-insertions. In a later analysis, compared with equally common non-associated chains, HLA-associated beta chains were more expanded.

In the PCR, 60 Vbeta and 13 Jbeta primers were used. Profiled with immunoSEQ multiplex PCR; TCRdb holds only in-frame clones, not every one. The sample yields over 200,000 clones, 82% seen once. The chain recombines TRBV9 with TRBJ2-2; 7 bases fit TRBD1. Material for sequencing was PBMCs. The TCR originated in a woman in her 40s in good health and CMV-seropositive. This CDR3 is CASSREQGFGELFF. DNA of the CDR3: TGTGCCAGCAGTCGGGAACAGGGGTTCGGGGAGCTGTTTTTT.